This T cell receptor beta chain is drawn from a study of tumour-infiltrating T cells in Burkitt lymphoma. Turning to the study itself: Repertoire clonality predicted overall and progression-free survival. Points from the study as a whole: Several public clonotypes recurred in numerous Burkitt lymphoma patients.

The method was immunoSEQ multiplex PCR; TCRdb's version includes in-frame clones alone and lacks a portion of them. The sample lists around 46,000 clones, around 31% occurring once. Comments on this clone: Antigen: not known.

Per the germline V gene, CDR1 is SEHNR and CDR2 is FQNEAQ (reference sequence). The CDR3 length is 13 residues. With 5 bases removed from V and 4 bases from J, the gap between germline ends came to 6 bases. Sequences were obtained from tumor tissue. The clonotype originates from a human donor with Burkitt lymphoma. The chain employs TRBV7-9 and TRBJ2-6; D gene ambiguous. The CDR3 coding sequence is TGTGCCAGCAGCCGATACGGGGCCAACGTCCTGACTTTC. Translated, it gives CASSRYGANVLTF.